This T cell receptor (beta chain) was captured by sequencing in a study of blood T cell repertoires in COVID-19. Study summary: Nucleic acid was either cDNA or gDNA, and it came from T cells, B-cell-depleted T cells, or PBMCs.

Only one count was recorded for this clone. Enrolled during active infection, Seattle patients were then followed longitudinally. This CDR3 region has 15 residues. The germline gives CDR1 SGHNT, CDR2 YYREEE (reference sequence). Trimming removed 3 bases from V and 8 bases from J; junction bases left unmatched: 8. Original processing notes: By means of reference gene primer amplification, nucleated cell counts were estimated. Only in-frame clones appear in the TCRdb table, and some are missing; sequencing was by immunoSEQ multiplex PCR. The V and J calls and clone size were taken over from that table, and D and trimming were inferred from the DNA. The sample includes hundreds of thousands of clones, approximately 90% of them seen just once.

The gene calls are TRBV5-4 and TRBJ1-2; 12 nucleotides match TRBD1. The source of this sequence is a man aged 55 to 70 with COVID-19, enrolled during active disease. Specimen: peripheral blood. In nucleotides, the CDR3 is TGTGCCAGCAGCTCTCCGGGACAGGGGGCAGAAGGCTACACCTTC. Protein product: CASSSPGQGAEGYTF.